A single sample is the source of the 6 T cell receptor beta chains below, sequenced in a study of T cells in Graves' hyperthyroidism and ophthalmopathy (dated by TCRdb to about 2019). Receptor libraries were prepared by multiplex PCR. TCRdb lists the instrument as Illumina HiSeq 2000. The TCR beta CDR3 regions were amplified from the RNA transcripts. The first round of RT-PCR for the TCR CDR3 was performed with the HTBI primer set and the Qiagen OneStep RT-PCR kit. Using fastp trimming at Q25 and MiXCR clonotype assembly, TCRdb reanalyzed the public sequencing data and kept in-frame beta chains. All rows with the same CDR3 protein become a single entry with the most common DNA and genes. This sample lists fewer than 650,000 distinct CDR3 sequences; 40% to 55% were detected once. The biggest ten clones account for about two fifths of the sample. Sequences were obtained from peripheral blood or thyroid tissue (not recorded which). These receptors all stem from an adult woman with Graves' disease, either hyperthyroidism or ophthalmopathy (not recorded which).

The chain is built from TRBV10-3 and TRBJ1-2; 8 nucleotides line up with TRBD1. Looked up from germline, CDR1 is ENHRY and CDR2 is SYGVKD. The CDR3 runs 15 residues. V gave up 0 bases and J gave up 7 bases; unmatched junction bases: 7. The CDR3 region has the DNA TGTGCCATCAGTGAGTCACCGGACAGGGCAGGTGGCTACACCTTC. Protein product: CAISESPDRAGGYTF.

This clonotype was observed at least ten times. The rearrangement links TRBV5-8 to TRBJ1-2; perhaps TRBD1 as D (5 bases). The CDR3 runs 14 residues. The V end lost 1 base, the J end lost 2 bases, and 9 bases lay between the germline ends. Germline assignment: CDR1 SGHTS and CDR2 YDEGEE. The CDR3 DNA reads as TGTGCCAGCAGCTTGAACAGGAGAAACTATGGCTACACCTTC. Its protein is CASSLNRRNYGYTF. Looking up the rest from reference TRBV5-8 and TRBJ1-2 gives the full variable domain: EAGVTQSPTHLIKTRGQQATLRCSPISGHTSVYWYQQALGLGLQFLLWYDEGEERNRGNFPPRFSGRQFPNYSSELNVNALELEDSALYLCASSLNRRNYGYTFGSGTRLTVV.

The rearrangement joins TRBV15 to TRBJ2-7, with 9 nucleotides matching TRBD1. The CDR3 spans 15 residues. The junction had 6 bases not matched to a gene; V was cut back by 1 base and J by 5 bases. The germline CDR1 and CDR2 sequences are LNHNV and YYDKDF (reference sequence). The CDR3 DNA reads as TGTGCCACCAGCAGAGTGGGGACAGGGTTGGACGAGCAGTACTTC. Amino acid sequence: CATSRVGTGLDEQYF.

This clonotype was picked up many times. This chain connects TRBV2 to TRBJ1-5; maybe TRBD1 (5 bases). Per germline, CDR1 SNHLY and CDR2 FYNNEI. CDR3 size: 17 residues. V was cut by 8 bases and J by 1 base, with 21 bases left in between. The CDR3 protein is CASSQLWDRDSNQPQHF. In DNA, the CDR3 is TGTGCCAGCTCCCAACTTTGGGACCGGGACAGCAATCAGCCCCAGCATTTT.

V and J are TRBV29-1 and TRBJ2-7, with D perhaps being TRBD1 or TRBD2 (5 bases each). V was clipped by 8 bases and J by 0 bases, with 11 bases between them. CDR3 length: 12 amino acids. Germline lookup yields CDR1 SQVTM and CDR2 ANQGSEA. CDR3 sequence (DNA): TGCAGCTCACGGGACGGCTCCTACGAGCAGTACTTC. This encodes CSSRDGSYEQYF.

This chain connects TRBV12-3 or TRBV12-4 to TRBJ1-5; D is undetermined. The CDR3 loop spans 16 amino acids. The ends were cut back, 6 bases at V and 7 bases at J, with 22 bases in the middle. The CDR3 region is CASRGLAGGNEQPQHF. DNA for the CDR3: TGTGCCAGCAGAGGACTAGCGGGAGGGAACGAGCAGCCCCAGCATTTT.